The rows below give T cell receptor beta chains drawn from one sample of a study of OX40 agonist ivuxolimab in advanced cancers. The method was immunoSEQ multiplex PCR; TCRdb's version includes in-frame clones alone and lacks a portion of them. The data contain 20,000 to 25,000 clones, approximately 88% of them singletons. The sample consisted of CD4+ or CD8+ T cells sorted from blood, taken in a trial of the OX40 agonist ivuxolimab. The receptors stem from an adult with an advanced solid tumor such as melanoma, head and neck, liver or kidney cancer. Both conserved end residues are part of each CDR3. Clone size appears in some rows only: once, few, many, or a class for an expanded clone.

CDR3: CASSPEPGRRLREQYF
size: NA
V: TRBV9
J: TRBJ2-7

CDR3: CASSSPSTDTQYF
size: NA
V: TRBV28
J: TRBJ2-3

CDR3: CACSRAGPATNEKLFF
size: NA
V: TRBV30
J: TRBJ1-4

CDR3: CASPPSQIGWDNQPQHF
size: NA
V: TRBV28
J: TRBJ1-5

CDR3: CASNHPLSGSTDTQYF
size: NA
V: TRBV7-8
J: TRBJ2-3

CDR3: CASSRTGTGAADTQYF
size: NA
V: TRBV18
J: TRBJ2-3

CDR3: CSVFGTGWAEQYF
size: once
V: TRBV29-1
J: TRBJ2-7

CDR3: CASSSSGRSYEQYF
size: NA
V: TRBV7-6
J: TRBJ2-7

CDR3: CASGLSGRWNEQFF
size: NA
V: TRBV6-1
J: TRBJ2-1

CDR3: CAWSAGRPYEQYF
size: NA
V: TRBV30
J: TRBJ2-7

CDR3: CASGEMAPEQFF
size: NA
V: TRBV6-6
J: TRBJ2-1

CDR3: CASSLGGSAEKLFF
size: NA
V: TRBV5-1
J: TRBJ1-4

CDR3: CASSHSNQPQHF
size: few
V: TRBV6-6
J: TRBJ1-5

CDR3: CASSQAYFTGGKEDTQYF
size: NA
V: TRBV14
J: TRBJ2-3

CDR3: CASSQGDRPGAFF
size: NA
V: TRBV4-1
J: TRBJ1-1

CDR3: CAGAGGSTDTQYF
size: NA
V: TRBV6-1
J: TRBJ2-3

CDR3: CSVTDRNYGYTF
size: NA
V: TRBV29-1
J: TRBJ1-2

CDR3: CASTGVNTGELFF
size: NA
V: TRBV27
J: TRBJ2-2

CDR3: CASSKGASRGYPTEAFF
size: NA
V: TRBV21-1
J: TRBJ1-1

CDR3: CVPPGGPQEDPYNEQFF
size: NA
V: TRBV7-5
J: TRBJ2-1

CDR3: CASSTGTALAKNIQYF
size: NA
V: TRBV19
J: TRBJ2-4

CDR3: CASSLTANYEQYF
size: NA
V: TRBV7-3
J: TRBJ2-7

CDR3: CASSLEGRPGKLFF
size: NA
V: TRBV11-2
J: TRBJ1-4

CDR3: CASSSINYEQYF
size: NA
V: TRBV27
J: NA

CDR3: CASSLDRGSPLHF
size: NA
V: TRBV18
J: TRBJ1-6

CDR3: CASSTRDSSKQFF
size: NA
V: TRBV7-3
J: TRBJ2-1

CDR3: CASTWKGLTKNIQYF
size: once
V: TRBV6-7
J: TRBJ2-4

CDR3: CASEKAEYNEQFF
size: NA
V: TRBV2
J: TRBJ2-1

CDR3: CASSQDSAANTEAFF
size: few
V: TRBV4-3
J: TRBJ1-1

CDR3: CASSLGSAGNTIYF
size: NA
V: TRBV7-2
J: TRBJ1-3

CDR3: CASSLGFPDTSYEQYF
size: few
V: TRBV28
J: TRBJ2-7

CDR3: CASSYPIGDGGDGELFF
size: NA
V: TRBV5-1
J: TRBJ2-2

CDR3: CASSLSAGGIVSYEQYF
size: NA
V: TRBV11-1
J: TRBJ2-7

CDR3: CASSLQGSRADTQYF
size: NA
V: TRBV5-1
J: TRBJ2-3

CDR3: CASREGSPSTDTQYF
size: NA
V: TRBV5-1
J: TRBJ2-3

CDR3: CASSTRQADPAFF
size: NA
V: TRBV19
J: TRBJ1-1

CDR3: CASRYTAGNQPQHF
size: NA
V: TRBV2
J: TRBJ1-5

CDR3: CASSQPYTDTQYF
size: NA
V: TRBV23-1
J: TRBJ2-3

CDR3: CASSPNRGIMNTEAFF
size: NA
V: TRBV5-4
J: TRBJ1-1

CDR3: CASSQDGGFGNQPQHF
size: NA
V: TRBV4-1
J: TRBJ1-5

CDR3: CASSPSGLPYGYTF
size: NA
V: TRBV18
J: TRBJ1-2

CDR3: CASSQDRKIQPQHF
size: NA
V: TRBV4-3
J: TRBJ1-5

CDR3: CASSLGTGREYEQYF
size: once
V: TRBV7-8
J: TRBJ2-7

CDR3: CASSEAVYQPQHF
size: NA
V: TRBV6-1
J: TRBJ1-5

CDR3: CASSLEGGANTGELFF
size: once
V: TRBV7-9
J: TRBJ2-2

CDR3: CASSSTGDGGNTIYF
size: once
V: TRBV28
J: TRBJ1-3

CDR3: CASSEKRYSSYNEQFF
size: NA
V: TRBV5-6
J: TRBJ2-1

CDR3: CASSDRGSNEQFF
size: NA
V: TRBV6-1
J: TRBJ2-1

CDR3: CASSQETGPGNEQFF
size: NA
V: TRBV5-4
J: TRBJ2-1

CDR3: CASSPLSGNQPQHF
size: few
V: TRBV7-9
J: TRBJ1-5

CDR3: CASSFRGGHTIRTEAFF
size: NA
V: TRBV27
J: TRBJ1-1

CDR3: CASSQGTTGTNYGYTF
size: few
V: TRBV4-3
J: TRBJ1-2

CDR3: CASRGQNNSPLHF
size: NA
V: TRBV6-4
J: TRBJ1-6

CDR3: CASSMLQGGSTEAFF
size: NA
V: TRBV5-1
J: TRBJ1-1

CDR3: CASSKRGWGYEQYF
size: NA
V: TRBV5-1
J: TRBJ2-7